This T cell receptor beta chain was identified in a study of follicular helper T cells after annual influenza vaccination. Time point noted: 2015-2016 season, pre-vaccination. Each time point used about 35 to 100 mL of blood. The V gene end was trimmed by 6 bases and the J gene end by 6 bases; junction bases not matched to a gene: 6. Germline V lookup: CDR1 MNHNS, CDR2 SASEGT. The CDR3 contains 15 residues. Generated by immunoSEQ multiplex PCR, the TCRdb table keeps only in-frame clones and is missing some. This sample yields fewer than 8,000 clones, of which more than 75% are seen a single time; 0.75% to 0.95% belongs to the top ten.

Sequenced here: CXCR5- memory CD4+ T cells sorted from blood, sampled on the day of influenza vaccination. The chain joins TRBV6-1 to TRBJ1-5, with TRBD1 identical over 12 bases. The origin of this receptor is an adult who received the influenza vaccine. The CDR3 spells CASRGDRGLVQPQHF. CDR3 in DNA: TGTGCCAGCAGAGGGGACAGGGGGCTTGTTCAGCCCCAGCATTTT.